This T cell receptor (beta chain) appears in the sequencing data of a study of T cell responses to AZD1222 COVID-19 vaccine. Trimming took 2 bases from V and 2 from J, leaving 11 bases between them. The CDR3 runs 14 residues. Germline CDR1 reads SGDLS; CDR2 reads YYNGEE. Clones were sequenced by immunoSEQ multiplex PCR, and TCRdb holds only the in-frame ones, with some missing. The data contain 85,000 to 120,000 clones, less than 95% of them seen just once; the ten biggest clones take up around 8%. This sample comprised peripheral blood, obtained 28 days after the second AZD1222 dose. This chain links TRBV9 with TRBJ2-7; D may be TRBD2 (7 bases). The clonotype was recovered from an adult who received the AZD1222 COVID-19 vaccine. The CDR3 spells CASSVGGGPYEQYF. CDR3 nucleotides: TGTGCCAGCAGCGTGGGAGGGGGACCCTACGAGCAGTACTTC.